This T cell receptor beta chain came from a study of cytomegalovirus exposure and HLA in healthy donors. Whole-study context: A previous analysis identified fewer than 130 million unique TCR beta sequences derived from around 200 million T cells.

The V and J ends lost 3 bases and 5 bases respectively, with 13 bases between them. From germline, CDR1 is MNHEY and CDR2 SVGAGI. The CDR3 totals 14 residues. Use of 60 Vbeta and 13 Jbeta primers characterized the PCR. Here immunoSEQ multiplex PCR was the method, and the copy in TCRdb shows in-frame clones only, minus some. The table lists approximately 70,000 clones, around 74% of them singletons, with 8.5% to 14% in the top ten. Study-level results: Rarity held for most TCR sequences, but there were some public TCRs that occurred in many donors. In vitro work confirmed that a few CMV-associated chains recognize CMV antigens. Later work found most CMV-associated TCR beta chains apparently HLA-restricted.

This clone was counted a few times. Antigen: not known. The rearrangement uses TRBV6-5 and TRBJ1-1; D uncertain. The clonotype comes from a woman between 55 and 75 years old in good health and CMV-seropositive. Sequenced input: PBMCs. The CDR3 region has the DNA TGTGCCAGCAGTTATGGAGCCAAAACGACTGAAGCTTTCTTT. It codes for CASSYGAKTTEAFF.